The 17 T cell receptor beta chains reported below all come from one sample, sequenced in a study of blood T cells in healthy people across ages. Next came a second PCR, run for roughly 6 to 11 cycles, which used a sample-barcoded 5' primer along with a J-beta primer mix. Each CDR3 protein is one row after TCRdb ran MiXCR on the 5' RACE reads. The repertoire includes over 1,300,000 distinct CDR3 sequences, roughly 59% of them detected once, and 6.7% sits in the top ten. Sequences were obtained from blood. These receptors were taken from a young man in good health.

V usage is TRBV4-3 and J usage is TRBJ1-5, with D tentatively TRBD1 (6 bases). The germline V and J ends were trimmed by 4 bases and 7 bases, with 17 bases remaining between them. The CDR3 sequence is 15 residues long. Per the germline V gene, CDR1 is LGHNA and CDR2 is YSLEER. CDR3 residues: CASSRAYGGRQPQHF. CDR3 in DNA: TGCGCCAGCAGCCGCGCGTATGGGGGGCGACAGCCCCAGCATTTT.

The chain links TRBV21-1 to TRBJ1-2. TRBV21-1 is a pseudogene segment. This CDR3 contains 13 residues. The DNA for the CDR3 is TGTGCCAGCTGCAGTGGCAGGGCCTATGGCTACACCTTC. It codes for CASCSGRAYGYTF.

Concerning this clonotype itself: One end of the junction is discordant with germline, which a read error may explain. CDR3 sequence reads: CAGSSPVIAGRQETQFF. DNA of the CDR3: TGTGCCGGCTCATCACCGGTAATAGCGGGGCGACAAGAGACCCAGTTCTTC. The chain is built from TRBV18 and TRBJ2-5; 8 bases fit TRBD2. The DNA matches TRBJ2-1 better at its end, which makes the J call doubtful. The CDR3 totals 17 residues. Germline assignment: CDR1 KGHSH and CDR2 LQKENI.

CDR3 sequence: CASSLGLAGGIEQFF. In DNA, the CDR3 is TGCGCCAGCAGCTTGGGGCTAGCGGGAGGGATTGAGCAGTTCTTC. The rearrangement joins TRBV5-1 to TRBJ2-1, with 12 bases fitting TRBD2. The CDR3 sequence is 15 residues long. V was clipped by 0 bases and J by 9 bases; unmatched bases: 4. The germline gives CDR1 SGHRS, CDR2 YFSETQ.

CDR3 DNA sequence: TGTGCCAGCAGGGCGCGGGACAGAGGACTTGGCTACACCTTC. The encoded protein is CASRARDRGLGYTF. The rearrangement links TRBV27 to TRBJ1-2, with TRBD1 matching over 7 bases. With 6 bases clipped from V and 7 bases from J, the junction kept 11 bases outside the gene matches. Germline V CDR1 and CDR2: MNHEY, SMNVEV (reference sequence). This CDR3 spans 14 amino acids.

The chain joins TRBV6-1 to TRBJ2-1; 8 positions agree with TRBD1. Germline V gene lookup returns CDR1 MNHNS and CDR2 SASEGT. The CDR3 is 15 amino acids. The trim removed 2 bases at V and 4 bases at J, leaving 4 bases unmatched. The CDR3 spells CASSEWTGRYNEQFF. Written as DNA, the CDR3 is TGTGCCAGCAGTGAATGGACAGGGCGATACAATGAGCAGTTCTTC.

The CDR3: CASSQEIRIGNTYEQYF. The CDR3 DNA reads TGTGCCAGCAGCCAAGAGATCAGGATAGGAAACACCTACGAGCAGTACTTC. The chain joins TRBV4-2 to TRBJ2-7, with D unclear. CDR1 is LGHNA, CDR2 YNFKEQ, per germline. The CDR3 is 17 residues long. V lost 0 bases to trimming and J lost 2 bases, with 17 bases between them.

The rearrangement links TRBV6-5 to TRBJ2-4, with TRBD1 as a possible D gene (5 bases). The CDR3 is 15 residues long. The V end lost 10 bases, the J end lost 1 base, and 17 bases lay between the germline ends. CDR1 is MNHEY, CDR2 SVGAGI, per germline. The CDR3 sequence: CATTRQSGAKNIQYF. CDR3 nucleotide sequence: TGTGCCACCACGCGACAGAGTGGGGCCAAAAACATTCAGTACTTC.

J is TRBJ2-1 and V is TRBV29-1, with D uncertain. Germline CDR1 is SQVTM and CDR2 is ANQGSEA. Between the trimmed V and J ends, which lost 5 bases and 9 bases, there was a span of 17 bases. The CDR3 has 13 residues. Here the CDR3 reads CSVQPLKGGEQFF. CDR3 nucleotide sequence: TGCAGCGTTCAGCCCCTGAAGGGCGGTGAGCAGTTCTTC.

V usage is TRBV15 and J usage is TRBJ2-3; the D gene is possibly TRBD1 (6 bases). The length of the CDR3 is 16 residues. The V and J ends lost 0 bases and 4 bases respectively, with 14 bases between them. CDR1 LNHNV and CDR2 YYDKDF come from the germline V gene (reference sequence). The CDR3 protein is CATSRDSAGDPDTQYF. The CDR3 coding sequence is TGTGCCACCAGCAGAGATTCGGCAGGGGACCCAGATACGCAGTATTTT.

The V call is TRBV29-1, the J call TRBJ2-1; 7 bases are shared with TRBD2. Germline values: CDR1 SQVTM, CDR2 ANQGSEA. The CDR3 has 13 residues. The V gene end was trimmed by 5 bases and the J gene end by 6 bases; junction bases not matched to a gene: 7. The CDR3 nucleotides read TGCAGCGTTAGGACTAGAACGAGCAATGAGCAGTTCTTC. It yields the protein CSVRTRTSNEQFF.

V gene TRBV12-3 or TRBV12-4 combines with J gene TRBJ1-3; D unclear. V lost 7 bases and J lost 4, with 11 bases in between. The length of the CDR3 is 13 residues. In nucleotides, the CDR3 is TGTGCCAGCACCGACCGTGAGGGAAACACCATATATTTT. This translates into CASTDREGNTIYF.

This clonotype was observed a handful of times. The V gene is TRBV6-1, the J gene TRBJ2-3; D ambiguous. CDR1 and CDR2 (germline): MNHNS, SASEGT. Trimming left V 2 bases short and J 5 bases short, with 5 bases between. The CDR3 contains 12 residues. CDR3 sequence: CASSELGDTQYF. For the CDR3, the DNA is TGTGCCAGCAGTGAACTTGGAGATACGCAGTATTTT.

The rearrangement uses TRBV10-3 and TRBJ2-3; D is undetermined. CDR3 length: 13 amino acids. Per germline, CDR1 ENHRY and CDR2 SYGVKD. V was cut by 3 bases and J by 6 bases, with 10 bases left in between. The CDR3: CAISDLVGDTQYF. The CDR3 DNA is TGTGCCATCAGTGATCTCGTAGGGGATACGCAGTATTTT.

The chain uses TRBV7-8 and TRBJ2-3; TRBD1 matches 9 bases. Germline V CDR1 and CDR2: SGHVS, FQNEAQ. This CDR3 has 15 residues. V lost 7 bases, J lost 4 bases, and 9 bases stayed unmatched. CDR3 region: CASNSGTGSADTQYF. In DNA form, the CDR3 reads TGTGCCAGCAACTCCGGGACAGGGAGCGCAGATACGCAGTATTTT.

This rearrangement joins TRBV7-6 to TRBJ2-4; D is possibly TRBD1 (5 bases). Germline lookup yields CDR1 SGHVS and CDR2 FNYEAQ. The V and J ends lost 5 bases and 6 bases respectively, with 17 bases between them. The CDR3 is 15 residues long. This CDR3 is CASSMGQDQGNIQYF. DNA for the CDR3: TGTGCCAGCAGCATGGGGCAGGATCAGGGAAACATTCAGTACTTC.

V gene TRBV6-5 combines with J gene TRBJ2-3; the match to TRBD2 covers 9 bases. Germline V gives CDR1 MNHEY, CDR2 SVGAGI. V was clipped by 7 bases and J by 3 bases; unmatched bases: 8. The CDR3 is made up of 15 amino acids. CDR3 DNA: TGTGCCAGCACTCCTGTAGCGGGAGTAACAGATACGCAGTATTTT. This gives the protein CASTPVAGVTDTQYF.